This T cell receptor beta chain was sequenced during a study of cytomegalovirus exposure and HLA in healthy donors listed by TCRdb under 2017. For the wider study: In an earlier analysis of under 600 of the donors, approximately 300 Gb of sequence data and 117 million unique TCR beta sequences from roughly 200 million T cells were reported. A later analysis re-examined previously published TCR beta repertoires from more than 600 donors and added high-resolution HLA genotyping to investigate patterns of TCR occurrence. Alongside the repertoire data, information on donor age, sex, ethnicity and CMV serostatus was compiled. The T cell repertoires of 700 or so subjects were profiled by immunosequencing and related to cytomegalovirus serostatus. An early release that covered about 640 HLA-typed donors contained around 330 gigabases of sequencing data and around 85 million unique TCR sequences. Typing coverage differed by locus: A, B, C, DRB1 and DQB1 were typed in roughly 620-630 donors, DQA1 in about 550, DPA1 in some 610, and DPB1 in approximately 450. Class I and class II HLA loci were covered by the typing at four-digit resolution. The study combined high-throughput TCR immunosequencing, statistical association of individual TCRs with disease status, and machine learning to predict cytomegalovirus infection status. All discovery cohort repertoires had been generated on a single sequencing platform. In a later genetic analysis, genome-wide SNP genotypes for about 55% of the 666 donors were used, and that subset was treated as a discovery cohort. To decide whether each TCR beta V gene segment behaved as functional or pseudogenic, an earlier analysis of fewer than 750 of the donors relied on high-throughput TCR beta sequencing. In the later analysis, no new phenotypic data were used to find candidate immune exposures; instead, reliance was placed on TCR beta sequences and their occurrence across donors. Of the 350 to 450 genotyped donors, roughly 85% fell in the genetic ancestry cluster associated with self-reported Caucasian donors. Among around 400 genotyped donors of the cohort, an average of around 250,000 unique TCR beta nucleotide sequences was sequenced per donor, of which 15% to 20% were non-productive. The aim of the study was to test whether cataloging public T cell receptors could identify signatures of past pathogen exposure. Besides the first cohort of roughly 660 subjects, a separate validation cohort made up of over 100 different subjects was used. Because of strong linkage in the cohort, five DR-DQ haplotypes were treated as single units for association and clustering.

Overall study outcomes, separate from this receptor: A further reported finding was that TCR beta sequences accurately predicted the HLA-A and HLA-B alleles for most subjects in the first cohort. In a later analysis, several top co-occurrence clusters were reported to appear linked to parvovirus B19, influenza, CMV and Epstein-Barr virus. In a later analysis, most CMV-associated TCR beta chains were found to appear HLA-restricted, with HLA associations seemingly driven largely by CMV exposure. In vitro tests confirmed that three of the cytomegalovirus-associated TCR beta chains recognize cytomegalovirus antigens. The study gave a list of some 150 TCR beta chains associated with cytomegalovirus. In a later analysis, TCR association rates were found to vary across HLA loci, with the most associated TCRs seen for DRB1 alleles and the fewest for HLA-C alleles. The authors suggested that the approach could potentially be generalized to other disease states and immunological phenotypes. In an earlier analysis of some 550 of the donors, most TCR beta V segments were observed in productive rearrangements about 90% or about 30% of the time, broadly matching IMGT annotations. HLA typing was unavailable for some donors at each locus, so association tests used only the typed subset. When HLA alleles, especially DR and DQ, strongly co-occurred, TCR associations were difficult to assign to individual alleles. Linkage disequilibrium might explain the correlated functional status among segregating V segments, but an unknown experimental factor could not be excluded. In a later genetic analysis, fewer N-insertions in productive TCRs were reported among donors in an Asian-associated ancestry cluster than the 666-donor mean. While some public TCRs were present in many individuals, most TCR sequences turned up only very rarely across donors. An association between a missense DCLRE1C variant and V-gene and J-gene trimming of TCR beta chains was found in a later genetic analysis and replicated in an independent cohort. The cohort was sequenced for TCR beta chains only, and without alpha or paired-chain data the features that could be detected were limited. In both the original and validation cohorts, the classifier was reported to diagnose cytomegalovirus status with high specificity and sensitivity. Presence/absence analyses assumed roughly uniform sequencing depth across donors, an assumption that may not hold. CMV serostatus was the only immune exposure information available for the cohort. A cluster of highly shared sequence variants was judged likely to represent a technical artifact of the sequencing pipeline. Because counts were too low, roughly 17 rarely observed V segments, including chromosome 9 orphons, were left out of the earlier analysis of a few hundred of the donors. Because the 87-base-pair reads could not distinguish some IMGT-functional V segments, including TRBV6-2 and TRBV6-3, those segments were excluded. A later analysis associated 16,951 TCR beta sequences with specific HLA alleles at a false discovery rate of 0.05. Compared with equally common non-associated chains, HLA-associated TCR beta chains in a later analysis were more clonally expanded and had lower generation probabilities.

The cohort consisted of 666 healthy bone marrow donors. At the time of sampling, all cohort members were nominally healthy, though unrecorded immune exposures were likely present. The donor was CMV seropositive and belonged to the group of 250 to 300 seropositive cohort members. A peripheral blood sample was collected from each donor, and TCR beta sequencing was performed on peripheral blood mononuclear cells. The Qiagen DNeasy Blood Extraction Kit was used to extract genomic DNA from the blood cell samples. Libraries were prepared through the immunoSEQ multiplex PCR assay. A mixture of 60 forward primers for TCR Vbeta segments and 13 reverse primers for TCR Jbeta segments was used in the multiplex PCR. The CDR3 region of rearranged TCR beta genes was amplified from genomic DNA with a multiplex PCR assay. On the Illumina HiSeq System, the amplified TCR beta libraries were sequenced as 87-base-pair reads. On the authors' methods: Across the 500 to 750 repertoires, a later analysis counted approximately 75 million unique TCR beta chains, 9.5 million to 13 million of which were shared by at least two donors. To remove PCR and sequencing errors, raw reads were error-corrected and collapsed into unique sequences using a nearest-neighbor algorithm that merged closely related sequences. V, D and J gene segments were assigned by aligning CDR3 sequences to IMGT reference sequences. Each retained sequence needed at least a six-nucleotide match to both a V gene segment and a J gene segment. Rearrangements were classified as productive when the CDR3 lacked stop codons and remained in frame with V and J, and all other rearrangements were classified as non-productive. CDR3 was defined by IMGT convention, running from the second conserved V-encoded cysteine to the conserved J-encoded phenylalanine. The earlier analysis of some 540 of the donors excluded any sequence lacking an unambiguous match to a single V gene segment. An earlier analysis of fewer than 750 of the donors classified V segments as functional when productive rearrangements were above 56.7% and as segregating when the standard deviation between donors was above 5%. A statistical classification framework was built to diagnose cytomegalovirus status from the catalog of TCR beta chain sequences. In a later analysis, TCR nucleotide sequences were compared against IMGT/GENE-DB human TR gene sequences so that V and J genes could be assigned. Using the TCRdist pipeline, a later analysis assigned CDR3 sequences along with most-parsimonious VDJ recombination scenarios. A later analysis defined each TCR beta chain by its CDR3 amino acid sequence plus V-gene family, and excluded reads lacking a unique V-gene family. In a later analysis, approximately 590 highly shared, low-generation-probability nucleotide sequences were removed to address suspected cross-contamination and a sequencing artifact. In a later analysis, a clonal expansion index was calculated for each public chain from normalized within-repertoire ranks of inferred template counts. In a later analysis, generation probabilities were computed with a VDJ recombination model fitted to out-of-frame rearrangements, and the resulting probabilities were checked against IGoR. A later analysis scored TCR-TCR, TCR-HLA and TCR-CMV co-occurrence with hypergeometric tests, applying a repertoire-size bias correction to TCR pairs. In a later analysis, false discovery rates were estimated by permuting HLA or CMV assignments 20 times. In a later analysis, co-occurring TCRs were grouped with DBSCAN, and TCRdist sequence similarity was added when clustering was performed within HLA-allele-positive subsets. For co-occurrence clustering, repertoires with fewer than 30,000 or more than 120,000 public chains were excluded, along with 4 to 6 repertoires with anomalous nucleotide sharing. TCRdb retrieved this table from immuneACCESS and kept in-frame rearrangements only. Not all clones are present; in checked studies, unresolved V genes account for under half, and no reason is known for the remainder. V and J calls and clone size are copied from that table; D and trimming were computed from the DNA. The sample records over 80,000 clones, 80% to 90% of which are singletons. The ten top clones hold less than 4% of the sample.

Regarding this clone: Its antigen is unknown. Base qualities are missing; no much larger clone stands one base away.

The CDR3 numbers 18 residues from cysteine through phenylalanine. Only CDR3 DNA remains: 54 bases, in frame from the first base. V is trimmed back by 7 bases and J by 3 bases, and the junction contains 14 bases that no gene match accounts for. CDR1 and CDR2 (MDHEN, SYDVKM) derive from the germline V gene. The source is a man aged 30 to 45 in good health and CMV-seropositive. The chain is assembled from TRBV28 and TRBJ2-3, and 12 bases in between align with TRBD2. Sequencing used PBMCs. CDR3 reads: CASTLAGGSLRVTDTQYF. The nucleotides read TGTGCCAGCACCCTAGCGGGAGGGTCTTTAAGGGTGACAGATACGCAGTATTTT. The variable domain in full, with residues beyond the CDR3 obtained from the reference TRBV28 and TRBJ2-3 genes, is DVKVTQSSRYLVKRTGEKVFLECVQDMDHENMFWYRQDPGLGLRLIYFSYDVKMKEKGDIPEGYSVSREKKERFSLILESASTNQTSMYLCASTLAGGSLRVTDTQYFGPGTRLTVL.